This entry features one TCR beta chain sequence. The antigen it recognizes is unknown. No base qualities exist here, and no much larger clone lies one base off it. The data belong to a study of identical twins (dated by TCRdb to 2016 to 2018). The study in broad terms: To test whether fetal clonotypes persist, this study deep-sequenced TCR alpha and beta repertoires from monozygotic twins, from unrelated adults of various ages, and from cord blood. To rule out contamination, the twin experiments were replicated at different times with different library preparation protocols. Summary of the overall study and its limitations: Fewer insertions were carried by abundant cord blood beta clonotypes, a similar but weaker trend appeared in young adult naive repertoires, and no such trend appeared in memory repertoires. Out-of-frame TCR alpha sequences shared between twins showed an excess of low generation-probability sequences compared with coincidental sharing between unrelated individuals. Because the same donors could not be followed over many years, conclusions were based on cross-sectional statistical analysis. Recombination models systematically underestimated out-of-frame TCR alpha sharing in monozygotic twins but agreed with sharing between unrelated individuals. Zero-insertion analyses could be partly confounded by invariant T cells such as MAIT and iNKT, although diverse VJ usage argued against such confounding for most clonotypes. The excess sharing between twins in beta out-of-frame sequences was weaker because fewer shared sequences reduced the signal-to-noise ratio.

CDR1 and CDR2 are read off the germline V gene (reference sequence) as SGHKS and YYEKEE. CDR3 length: 16 amino acids, cysteine to phenylalanine. Only the CDR3 part of the read is kept: 48 bases, read in frame from the first base. V is clipped by 2 bases and J by 6 bases, and the sequence between their germline boundaries is 18 bases long. The receptor library was made with 5' RACE. Sequencing was performed on an Illumina HiSeq 2000. A universal primer binding site was added through template switching, and the final cDNA carried a unique molecular identifier so that TCR cDNA molecules could be counted accurately. Specific primers in the conserved constant-segment region were used to synthesize first-strand cDNA for the TCR alpha and beta chains. To control for contamination, each cDNA library was double barcoded with a SMART-Mk sample barcode plus Illumina barcodes. TruSeq adapter sequences along with Illumina sample barcodes were introduced in two successive PCR steps. The Illumina HiSeq platform was used with custom primers to sequence TCR alpha and beta cDNA libraries. Processing in the source paper ran as follows. MiGEC processed the raw reads to extract unique molecular identifiers, while MiXCR was used to determine the CDR3 positions. Recombination models were inferred per individual with the repgenHMM and IGoR tools using an EM algorithm. The tcR package in R was used for shared clonotype analysis, with sharing normalized by the product of cloneset sizes. Out-of-frame nonproductive sequences were analyzed to study raw recombination free of thymic and clonal selection effects. TCRdb handled the public reads itself, with Q25 trimming in fastp and clone calling in MiXCR, and kept productive beta chains. Every CDR3 protein is listed once, alongside the most common genes and DNA of its rows. TCRdb, rather than the study authors, made the V and J calls. The sample contains 650,000 to 750,000 distinct CDR3 sequences, around 20% of them found a single time. The ten largest clones add up to about 4.3% of the sample.

Every donor in the study was a healthy Caucasian. The twin cohort comprised three pairs of female monozygotic twins, all aged about 18 to 29 years. Peripheral blood mononuclear cells were used as the source from which RNA for TCR libraries was isolated. The same sample was also used in a study of T cells expressing NK-cell markers. From that second study: TCR beta-chain repertoires were profiled in sorted CD3+CD56+NKG2C+, CD3+CD56+NKG2C- and CD3+CD56-NKG2C+ T-cell subsets from roughly eight donors. Of the eight sequenced donors, seven were found to be HCMV-seropositive and one was found to be HCMV-seronegative. To restrict sorting to alphabetaTCR-expressing T cells, an anti-gammadeltaTCR antibody was added in several experiments. In six donors, the dominant CD3+CD56+NKG2C+ clonotypes were among the top 10 CD8+ clonotypes and accounted for roughly 1.0-7.5% of CD8+ T cells. Those dominant clonotypes were again the most abundant among CD3+CD56-NKG2C+ cells in several donors, at about 28.3-60.1%. Whether the expanded NKG2C-expressing T cell clones were specific for HCMV antigens was left unclear. All eight donors whose samples were sequenced were randomly selected healthy volunteers, three of them men and five women. HCMV serostatus was determined by detecting HCMV-specific IgG in serum with a commercial ELISA kit. For five to seven donors, unsorted PBMC were also used to sequence bulk peripheral blood T-cell repertoires. MIGEC handled demultiplexing of the reads and grouping by UMI, while MiTCR was used to assemble and quantify clonotypes. To exclude erroneous sequences, only TCR cDNA sequences supported by at least two reads were retained. The tcR package was used for downstream repertoire analysis, with clonotypes matched between fractions based on CDR3 nucleotide sequence plus V segment. VDJmatch was used to annotate antigen specificity against VDJdb, with one amino acid substitution in CDR3 permitted.

The TCR originated in a woman under 30 in good health. The V gene is TRBV5-5 and the J gene is TRBJ2-1; a tentative D match to TRBD2 spans 7 bases. Sequencing was carried out using PBMCs. The sequence in DNA is TGTGCCAGCAGCTTCTACAGGGAGGGTTTTTCCAATGAGCAGTTCTTC. Its coded protein is CASSFYREGFSNEQFF.